The entry that follows covers one T cell receptor (beta chain) sequence. Selected positively for CCR7 and CD45RO-negative, naive CD8 cells excluded terminally differentiated effector memory CD45RA+ cells. Libraries were prepared by immunoSEQ multiplex PCR; TCRdb keeps only in-frame clonotypes and omits some of them. The table lists more than 2 million clones, 93% of them singletons. These data belong to a study of shared clonotypes between healthy human individuals. The CDR3 has 17 residues. Trimming stripped 4 bases from V and 1 base from J, with 18 bases between. Germline V gives CDR1 MGHRA, CDR2 YSYEKL.

The sequenced sample was naive CD8+ T cells from PBMCs. The chain links TRBV4-1 to TRBJ2-3; tentatively, D is TRBD2 (6 bases). The clonotype was recovered from a man aged 18 to 29 in good health. Some clones in this sample may be carry-over from other donors' samples. DNA of the CDR3: TGCGCCAGCAGCCCCCCCCGGCTGGACTACCGCACAGATACGCAGTATTTT. This sequence encodes CASSPPRLDYRTDTQYF.